This TCR beta chain was identified during a study of siplizumab effects on memory and regulatory T cells. Trimming removed 7 bases from V and 6 bases from J; junction bases left unmatched: 9. The germline V gene encodes CDR1 LNHDA and CDR2 SQIVND (reference sequence). This CDR3 has 15 amino acids. The assay was immunoSEQ multiplex PCR, and TCRdb's table has in-frame clones only and misses some. The sample yields some 73,000 clones, just over 90% seen once. This TCR derives from a human donor in good health. Material: CD8+ T cells sorted from blood. The gene calls are TRBV19 and TRBJ1-6; the match to TRBD1 covers 7 bases. CDR3 nucleotides: TGTGCCAGTATCGGGACAGTTTCTCCTAATTCACCCCTCCACTTT. Protein product: CASIGTVSPNSPLHF.